What follows is one TCR beta chain and its context. The data belong to a study of blood T cell repertoires in COVID-19. The CDR3 extends over 14 amino acids. Germline CDR1 is KGHSH and CDR2 is LQKENI. With 3 bases removed from V and 1 base from J, the gap between germline ends came to 9 bases. Repertoires were generated with immunoSEQ multiplex PCR, while TCRdb's copy carries only in-frame clones and drops some. The sample consists of 110,000 to 150,000 clones, over 75% of them appearing once. Sequenced sample: peripheral blood. The source is a human donor in a cohort sampled during active COVID-19. The rearrangement links TRBV18 to TRBJ1-1; possible D gene TRBD1, 6 bases. CDR3 DNA: TGTGCCAGCTCACCCGACAGGACGAACACTGAAGCTTTCTTT. Its translation: CASSPDRTNTEAFF.